A selection of T cell receptor beta chains follows, all from one sample in a study of shared clonotypes between healthy human individuals. Clones were read by immunoSEQ multiplex PCR, and TCRdb kept only the in-frame ones, dropping some. The data show roughly 700,000 clones, under 80% seen once. Sequenced input: memory CD4+ T cells sorted from blood. The receptor source for this set is a woman in her twenties or thirties in good health. Each CDR3 is given with its conserved first and last residue. Each record gives: V gene, clone size, CDR3 protein. Size values are once, few and many counts, or a class for expanded clones, and some rows have none.

v_gene: TRBV5-1; abundance: .; CDR3aa: CASSSASGSYNEQFF
v_gene: TRBV25-1; abundance: .; CDR3aa: CASSEYKGTYFVGEQFF
v_gene: TRBV6-1; abundance: .; CDR3aa: CASRLAGGETQYF
v_gene: TRBV11-3; abundance: few; CDR3aa: CASSLASGAGTEQFF
v_gene: TRBV28; abundance: once; CDR3aa: CASSFGLAGVEEQYF
v_gene: TRBV6-6; abundance: .; CDR3aa: CASRPGTGKTYGYTF
v_gene: TRBV2; abundance: once; CDR3aa: CASRAGLEVDTQYF
v_gene: TRBV7-2; abundance: .; CDR3aa: CASTPLAAGDYNEQFF
v_gene: TRBV10-3; abundance: once; CDR3aa: CAIRGQGDEKLFF
v_gene: TRBV5-1; abundance: .; CDR3aa: CASSLSGLVSSYNEQFF
v_gene: TRBV9; abundance: .; CDR3aa: CASSAASGSGYEQYF
v_gene: TRBV5-1; abundance: .; CDR3aa: CASSLARVTGELFF
v_gene: TRBV7-2; abundance: few; CDR3aa: CASSAGSGIGTDTQYF
v_gene: TRBV5-5; abundance: .; CDR3aa: CASSAGGNSYEQYF
v_gene: TRBV5-1; abundance: .; CDR3aa: CASSWQGSDTNEKLFF
v_gene: TRBV28; abundance: .; CDR3aa: CASRGTSGRRGQETQYF
v_gene: TRBV2; abundance: .; CDR3aa: CASAGTSLLWYF
v_gene: TRBV4-1; abundance: .; CDR3aa: CASSQRPRALNSNQPQHF
v_gene: TRBV28; abundance: .; CDR3aa: CASSSPSRGGGQPQHF
v_gene: TRBV5-1; abundance: .; CDR3aa: CASSTDRGSPFF
v_gene: TRBV5-4; abundance: few; CDR3aa: CASSFQGVAKNIQYF
v_gene: TRBV7-8; abundance: .; CDR3aa: CASSPRLAGEAGANVLTF
v_gene: TRBV2; abundance: .; CDR3aa: CATGTSGSEQYF
v_gene: TRBV7-3; abundance: .; CDR3aa: CASSPGQYNEQFF
v_gene: TRBV4-1; abundance: .; CDR3aa: CASSQEKAGLGDEQFF
v_gene: TRBV7-6; abundance: .; CDR3aa: CASTLLGLAGNNEQFF